Listed here are 26 T cell receptor beta chains from one sample, sequenced in a study of radiotherapy plus CTLA-4 blockade in lung cancer. Profiled with immunoSEQ multiplex PCR; TCRdb holds only in-frame clones, not every one. The data hold around 95,000 clones, with around four fifths observed a single time. The sample in question was peripheral blood, obtained from a patient treated with radiotherapy plus ipilimumab. The receptors were gathered from a human donor with non-small cell lung cancer who had stable disease on radiotherapy plus ipilimumab.

The chain combines TRBV6-5 with TRBJ1-5; D gene unclear. Germline CDR1 reads MNHEY; CDR2 reads SVGAGI. Trimming shortened V by 4 bases and J by 1 base, and 11 bases separated the two germline ends. The CDR3 contains 15 residues. CDR3 residues: CASSSIPLSNQPQHF. The CDR3, as DNA: TGTGCCAGCAGTTCCATTCCACTGAGCAATCAGCCCCAGCATTTT.

The rearrangement links TRBV6-1 to TRBJ1-2; 7 bases line up with TRBD1. This CDR3 has 15 amino acids. V shed 2 bases, J shed 6 bases, and the junction held 9 bases outside the gene matches. The germline V gene encodes CDR1 MNHNS and CDR2 SASEGT. CDR3 loop: CASSETPGGYDGYTF. Written as DNA, the CDR3 is TGTGCCAGCAGTGAAACCCCAGGGGGGTATGATGGCTACACCTTC.

The chain is built from TRBV6-1 and TRBJ1-4; D uncertain. V lost 5 bases to trimming and J lost 3 bases, with 10 bases between them. The germline CDR1 and CDR2 sequences are MNHNS and SASEGT. The CDR3 extends over 14 amino acids. The CDR3 DNA sequence: TGTGCCAGCAGTAACAGCTGGGCTAATGAAAAACTGTTTTTT. Its translation: CASSNSWANEKLFF.

This chain's CDR3 is CASQGLDEQYF. In DNA, the CDR3 is TGTGCCAGCCAGGGTCTCGACGAGCAGTACTTC. The V and J genes are TRBV6-1 and TRBJ2-7, with D tentatively TRBD1 (5 bases). V gave up 8 bases and J gave up 5 bases, with 10 bases separating them. Germline V gene sequence: CDR1 MNHNS, CDR2 SASEGT. This CDR3 is built from 11 residues.

The V gene is TRBV7-9, the J gene TRBJ2-7, with 9 bases lining up with TRBD1. The germline V gene encodes CDR1 SEHNR and CDR2 FQNEAQ (reference sequence). V shed 5 bases, J shed 2 bases, and the junction held 7 bases outside the gene matches. The CDR3 spans 15 residues. The CDR3 loop reads CASSPGTGTPYEQYF. Written as DNA, the CDR3 is TGTGCCAGCAGCCCTGGGACAGGGACCCCCTACGAGCAGTACTTC.

The chain carries TRBV15 and TRBJ2-7; a weak D match, TRBD1 (5 bases). Germline assignment: CDR1 LNHNV and CDR2 YYDKDF (reference sequence). Trimming took 0 bases from V and 3 from J, leaving 15 bases between them. CDR3 size: 16 residues. This CDR3 is CATSRDLGLWVYEQYF. The CDR3 nucleotides read TGTGCCACCAGCAGAGATCTGGGGCTTTGGGTCTACGAGCAGTACTTC.

This chain's CDR3 is CASSMVDRTYEQYF. CDR3 DNA: TGTGCCAGCAGTATGGTTGACAGGACCTACGAGCAGTACTTC. The chain combines TRBV6-1 with TRBJ2-7, with D possibly matching TRBD1 (6 bases). This CDR3 is 14 amino acids long. V was clipped by 5 bases and J by 2 bases, with 13 bases between them. Germline CDR1 reads MNHNS; CDR2 reads SASEGT.

The V call is TRBV6-1, the J call TRBJ2-1; 9 bases are a match to TRBD1. Germline trimming cut 8 bases from V and 10 bases from J; bases unmatched to any gene: 9. Germline V gene lookup returns CDR1 MNHNS and CDR2 SASEGT. This CDR3 has 13 amino acids. The CDR3 reads CASARDREREQFF. Here the CDR3 DNA reads TGTGCCAGCGCAAGGGACAGGGAGAGGGAGCAGTTCTTC.

The chain uses TRBV7-9 and TRBJ2-2, with 7 bases identical to TRBD2. This CDR3 contains 15 residues. Per the germline V gene, CDR1 is SEHNR and CDR2 is FQNEAQ (reference sequence). V dropped 5 bases and J dropped 0; count of bases not matched to a gene: 3. CDR3 DNA: TGTGCCAGCAGCCCGACTAGCCCGAACACCGGGGAGCTGTTTTTT. Protein: CASSPTSPNTGELFF.

The V call is TRBV11-2, the J call TRBJ1-1; D unresolved. Germline V gene lookup returns CDR1 SGHAT and CDR2 FQNNGV. The CDR3 runs 12 residues. V was pared by 1 base and J by 9 bases, with 9 bases between. CDR3 sequence: CASSLVLAKAFF. The CDR3 nucleotides read TGTGCCAGCAGCTTAGTCTTGGCAAAAGCTTTCTTT.

In DNA, the CDR3 is TGTGCCAGCAGCGTAGTTTCTAGCGGGACCAATGAGCAGTTCTTC. This sequence encodes CASSVVSSGTNEQFF. The chain recombines TRBV9 with TRBJ2-1; 9 positions match TRBD2. V dropped 0 bases and J dropped 6; count of bases not matched to a gene: 4. This CDR3 contains 15 residues. Germline V gene lookup returns CDR1 SGDLS and CDR2 YYNGEE.

This clone was seen just once. The gene calls are TRBV19 and TRBJ1-6; maybe TRBD1 (5 bases). The CDR3 extends over 17 amino acids. Germline V gene data show CDR1 as LNHDA and CDR2 as SQIVND (reference sequence). Trimming took off 0 bases at V and 7 bases at J, with 16 bases between the two ends. Here the CDR3 reads CASSIDLRRVWNSPLHF. In DNA form, the CDR3 reads TGTGCCAGTAGTATAGACCTCCGCAGGGTTTGGAATTCACCCCTCCACTTT. The variable domain in full, completed from reference TRBV19 and TRBJ1-6, reads DGGITQSPKYLFRKEGQNVTLSCEQNLNHDAMYWYRQDPGQGLRLIYYSQIVNDFQKGDIAEGYSVSREKKESFPLTVTSAQKNPTAFYLCASSIDLRRVWNSPLHFGNGTRLTVT.

The rearrangement links TRBV19 to TRBJ2-7; tentative D call: TRBD1 (6 bases). Trimming left V 6 bases short and J 4 bases short, with 19 bases between. CDR1 and CDR2 (germline): LNHDA, SQIVND (reference sequence). This CDR3 has 15 residues. As DNA, the CDR3 is TGTGCCAGTAGGCGAAGTCTAACAGGGTCTTACGAGCAGTACTTC. Translation gives CASRRSLTGSYEQYF. The complete variable domain, with remaining parts taken from reference TRBV19 and TRBJ2-7, reads DGGITQSPKYLFRKEGQNVTLSCEQNLNHDAMYWYRQDPGQGLRLIYYSQIVNDFQKGDIAEGYSVSREKKESFPLTVTSAQKNPTAFYLCASRRSLTGSYEQYFGPGTRLTVT.

The chain uses TRBV28 and TRBJ1-2; D is perhaps TRBD1 (5 bases). Germline values: CDR1 MDHEN, CDR2 SYDVKM. The CDR3 is made up of 12 amino acids. V lost 8 bases to trimming and J lost 5 bases, with 12 bases between them. The CDR3: CASGQGGYGYTF. The CDR3 nucleotides are TGTGCCAGCGGTCAGGGAGGATATGGCTACACCTTC.

The V gene is TRBV14, the J gene TRBJ2-1; TRBD2 might be the D (6 bases). V lost 1 base and J 2 bases, leaving 18 bases between the germline ends. CDR1 is SGHDN, CDR2 FVKESK, per germline. The CDR3 totals 18 residues. CDR3 nucleotide sequence: TGTGCCAGCAGCCAAGGCGGGGCTAACACCCGAGCCTACAATGAGCAGTTCTTC. This translates into CASSQGGANTRAYNEQFF.

The gene calls are TRBV7-9 and TRBJ1-2; D is uncertain. Between the trimmed V and J ends, which lost 4 bases and 8 bases, there was a span of 14 bases. This CDR3 is 13 amino acids long. The germline CDR1 and CDR2 sequences are SEHNR and FQNEAQ (reference sequence). The CDR3 protein is CASSSVGGVGYTF. As DNA, the CDR3 is TGTGCCAGCAGCTCGGTGGGTGGGGTGGGCTACACCTTC. Drawing the rest from reference TRBV7-9 and TRBJ1-2, the complete variable domain is DTGVSQNPRHKITKRGQNVTFRCDPISEHNRLYWYRQTLGQGPEFLTYFQNEAQLEKSRLLSDRFSAERPKGSFSTLEIQRTEQGDSAMYLCASSSVGGVGYTFGSGTRLTVV.

The chain employs TRBV27 and TRBJ1-5; unclear D gene. The length of the CDR3 is 14 residues. V lost 4 bases, J lost 6 bases, and 13 bases lay in between. CDR1 is MNHEY, CDR2 SMNVEV, per germline (reference sequence). This chain's CDR3 is CASSSLDVGQPQHF. The CDR3 DNA is TGTGCCAGCAGTTCCTTGGACGTCGGTCAGCCCCAGCATTTT.

The table lists this clone with a few counts. The chain combines TRBV25-1 with TRBJ1-6, with D unresolved. Germline V gene data show CDR1 as MGHDK and CDR2 as SYGVNS. This CDR3 contains 15 residues. V was cut by 3 bases and J by 7 bases, with 13 bases left in between. The CDR3 sequence is CASSDDFPINSPLHF. CDR3 nucleotides: TGTGCCAGCAGTGACGACTTCCCGATCAATTCACCCCTCCACTTT.

This chain uses TRBV7-8 with TRBJ2-1; 7 bases agree with TRBD2. The CDR3 sequence is 16 residues long. Germline loops: CDR1 SGHVS, CDR2 FQNEAQ. The V segment lost 1 base and the J segment 4 bases; nucleotides outside the gene matches: 7. The CDR3 coding sequence is TGTGCCAGCAGCTTAGGTCTTACGGGGGGTTACAATGAGCAGTTCTTC. It specifies CASSLGLTGGYNEQFF.

This rearrangement joins TRBV20-1 to TRBJ2-1; the D gene is possibly TRBD2 (6 bases). The germline V gene encodes CDR1 DFQATT and CDR2 SNEGSKA (reference sequence). CDR3 length: 11 residues. The V gene lost 5 bases and the J gene lost 8 bases, with 10 bases spanning the gap. The CDR3 reads CSAELAYEQFF. The CDR3 nucleotides are TGCAGTGCTGAACTAGCTTATGAGCAGTTCTTC.

V and J are TRBV4-1 and TRBJ1-1; D may be TRBD1 (5 bases). V was cut by 6 bases and J by 1 base, with 18 bases left in between. Germline V CDR1 and CDR2: MGHRA, YSYEKL. The CDR3 contains 16 residues. CDR3 residues: CASRESGLTGNTEAFF. In nucleotides, the CDR3 is TGCGCCAGCAGGGAATCAGGGCTAACGGGGAACACTGAAGCTTTCTTT.

The chain carries TRBV4-2 and TRBJ2-3; possibly TRBD1 or TRBD2 for D (6 bases each). V lost 0 bases and J lost 3, with 10 bases in between. The CDR3 spans 15 residues. In germline, CDR1 is LGHNA, CDR2 YNFKEQ. CDR3 protein: CASSQERGRTDTQYF. CDR3 nucleotide sequence: TGTGCCAGCAGCCAAGAACGGGGGCGGACAGATACGCAGTATTTT.

The V gene is TRBV5-1, the J gene TRBJ2-5, with 9 bases aligning to TRBD1. Germline V CDR1 and CDR2: SGHRS, YFSETQ. V lost 4 bases, J lost 5 bases, and 9 bases stayed unmatched. The CDR3 sequence is 15 residues long. In nucleotides, the CDR3 is TGCGCCAGCAGCCCACCGGGACAGGGAGGGGAGACCCAGTACTTC. As protein: CASSPPGQGGETQYF.

The V call is TRBV11-2, the J call TRBJ2-1; TRBD2 might be the D (5 bases). Germline V gives CDR1 SGHAT, CDR2 FQNNGV. The CDR3 length is 16 residues. Trimming stripped 1 base from V and 6 bases from J, with 16 bases between. The CDR3 DNA reads TGTGCCAGCAGCTTAGTAGCTGGGAGCGCCGGCAATGAGCAGTTCTTC. It specifies CASSLVAGSAGNEQFF.

CDR3 DNA sequence: TGTGCCATCAGTGAAACAGCAAATGAGCAGTTCTTC. Translation: CAISETANEQFF. This rearrangement joins TRBV10-3 to TRBJ2-1; D not certain. Germline loops: CDR1 ENHRY, CDR2 SYGVKD. Deletions cut 3 bases from V and 7 bases from J, with 7 bases between. This CDR3 comprises 12 residues.

The genes are TRBV30 and TRBJ1-1, with D possibly being TRBD1 (6 bases). Germline V gene data show CDR1 as GTSNPN and CDR2 as SVGIG (reference sequence). Trimming cost V 5 bases and J 3 bases, with 10 bases left between them. The CDR3 sequence is 12 residues long. CDR3 in amino acids: CAWLRQDTEAFF. The CDR3 DNA follows: TGTGCCTGGTTGAGACAGGACACTGAAGCTTTCTTT.